This T cell receptor beta chain was profiled in a study of blood T cells in healthy people across ages. CDR1 is MDHEN, CDR2 SYDVKM, per germline. V lost 5 bases and J 0 bases, leaving 17 bases between the germline ends. The CDR3 extends over 17 amino acids. Comments on this clonotype: The target antigen is unknown.

Notes on the study in general: TCR beta diversity, measured per million T cells, fell in a roughly linear way with age.

A second 7 to 11 cycle PCR used barcoded and J-beta primers. A single record per CDR3 protein comes from TCRdb applying MiXCR to the 5' RACE reads. The table lists hundreds of thousands of distinct CDR3 sequences, roughly 60% of them singletons, with about 30% in the top ten. Sequencing was performed on blood. This rearrangement joins TRBV28 to TRBJ1-3; D gene unclear. This TCR was recovered from a young man in good health. The CDR3 loop reads CASSPTDGYNSGNTIYF. Here the CDR3 DNA reads TGTGCCAGCAGTCCTACCGACGGATACAACTCTGGAAACACCATATATTTT.